The 4 T cell receptor beta chains given below trace back to one sample, sequenced in a study of neurological immune-mediated disorders. Using its own MiXCR run on the 5' RACE reads, TCRdb lists one record per CDR3 protein. Seen here are about 43,000 distinct CDR3 sequences, 12% observed once, and the top ten hold around 1.3%. Specimen: PBMCs. These receptor sequences come from a female donor in good health.

The table lists this clonotype with many counts. The chain couples TRBV10-2 to TRBJ1-1, with D possibly TRBD1 on 6 matching bases. The CDR3 spans 13 residues. Trimming took off 6 bases at V and 0 bases at J, with 8 bases between the two ends. Germline CDR1 reads WSHSY; CDR2 reads SAAADI. This CDR3 reads CASSGQMNTEAFF. CDR3 bases: TGCGCCAGCAGCGGACAGATGAACACTGAAGCTTTCTTT.

The rearrangement joins TRBV20-1 to TRBJ2-1; 16 bases align to TRBD2. Germline CDR1 and CDR2: DFQATT and SNEGSKA (reference sequence). With 6 bases clipped from V and 2 bases from J, the junction kept 10 bases outside the gene matches. This CDR3 is 18 amino acids long. CDR3 amino acids: CSATLGLAGGPPYNEQFF. The CDR3, as DNA: TGCAGTGCCACTTTGGGACTAGCGGGAGGGCCTCCCTACAATGAGCAGTTCTTC.

This clonotype occurred many times. The gene calls are TRBV3-1 and TRBJ2-3; D gene unclear. Germline assignment: CDR1 LGHDT and CDR2 YNNKEL (reference sequence). Trimming took off 4 bases at V and 5 bases at J, with 10 bases between the two ends. This CDR3 is 13 amino acids long. The chain's CDR3 is CASSPVLGDTQYF. CDR3 nucleotides: TGTGCCAGCAGCCCCGTTTTAGGAGATACGCAGTATTTT.

This clonotype appeared many times. The CDR3: CASVPGTVNTEAFF. CDR3 in DNA: TGTGCCAGCGTCCCGGGAACAGTGAACACTGAAGCTTTCTTT. The J gene is TRBJ1-1, the V gene TRBV12-3 or TRBV12-4; D is undetermined. V lost 8 bases, J lost 0 bases, and 13 bases lay in between. This CDR3 is built from 14 residues.